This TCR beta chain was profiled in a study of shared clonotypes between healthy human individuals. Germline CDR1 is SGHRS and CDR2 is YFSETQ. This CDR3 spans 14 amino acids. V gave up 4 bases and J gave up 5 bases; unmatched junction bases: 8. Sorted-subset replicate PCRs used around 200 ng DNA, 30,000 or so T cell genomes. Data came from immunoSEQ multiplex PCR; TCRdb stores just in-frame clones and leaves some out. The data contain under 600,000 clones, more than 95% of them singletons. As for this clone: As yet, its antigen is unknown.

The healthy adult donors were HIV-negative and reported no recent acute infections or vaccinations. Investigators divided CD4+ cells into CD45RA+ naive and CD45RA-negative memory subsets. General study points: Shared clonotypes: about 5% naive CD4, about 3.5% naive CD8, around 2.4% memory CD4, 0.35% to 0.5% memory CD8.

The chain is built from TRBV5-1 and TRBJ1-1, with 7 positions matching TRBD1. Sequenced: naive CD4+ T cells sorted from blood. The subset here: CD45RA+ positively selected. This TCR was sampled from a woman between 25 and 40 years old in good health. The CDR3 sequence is CASSARDSVTEAFF. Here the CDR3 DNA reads TGCGCCAGCAGCGCCCGGGACAGTGTTACTGAAGCTTTCTTT.